The 29 T cell receptor beta chains reported below all come from one sample, sequenced in a study of blood T cell repertoires in COVID-19. Using immunoSEQ multiplex PCR, the repertoire was profiled, and TCRdb retains in-frame clones only, with some absent. The sample lists about 110,000 clones; around 83% were seen once. Sequencing input: peripheral blood. These receptor sequences come from a woman aged 65 to 85 with acute or convalescent COVID-19.

This chain joins TRBV7-8 and TRBJ2-7, with a possible D match to TRBD2 (5 bases). Looked up from germline, CDR1 is SGHVS and CDR2 is FQNEAQ. V was clipped by 1 base and J by 6 bases, with 16 bases between them. The CDR3 spans 15 residues. CDR3 sequence: CASSLEAKLGGEQYF. Here the CDR3 DNA reads TGTGCCAGCAGCTTAGAGGCGAAACTAGGCGGCGAGCAGTACTTC.

The chain links TRBV6-5 to TRBJ2-5; 8 bases fit TRBD1. The CDR3 covers 15 residues. Trimming took 8 bases from V and 2 from J; bases not matched to a gene: 10. The germline CDR1 and CDR2 sequences are MNHEY and SVGAGI. The CDR3 DNA reads TGTGCCAGCGGACAAGACAGGGGCCCTCAAGAGACCCAGTACTTC. Protein product: CASGQDRGPQETQYF.

This rearrangement joins TRBV5-6 to TRBJ1-5, with D unclear. The CDR3 consists of 14 residues. Trimming pared 0 bases from V and 6 bases from J, leaving 10 bases between. Germline-derived CDR1 and CDR2 are SGHDT and YYEEEE. The CDR3 reads CASSLAGEGQPQHF. CDR3 nucleotides: TGTGCCAGCAGCTTGGCGGGTGAGGGTCAGCCCCAGCATTTT.

V usage is TRBV4-1 and J usage is TRBJ1-4, with 8 bases matching TRBD1. Trimming at V came to 1 base and at J to 11 bases, leaving 9 bases not matched to a gene. Germline values: CDR1 MGHRA, CDR2 YSYEKL. The length of the CDR3 is 15 residues. The CDR3 DNA follows: TGCGCCAGCAGCCAAGGGTGGACAGGGCTTACGAAACTGTTTTTT. This translates into CASSQGWTGLTKLFF.

This sequence joins TRBV28 and TRBJ1-2, with D perhaps matching TRBD1 (6 bases). The CDR3 runs 13 residues. Germline values: CDR1 MDHEN, CDR2 SYDVKM. V lost 3 bases, J lost 4 bases, and 9 bases lay in between. The CDR3 protein is CASSFAQGYGYTF. The CDR3 region has the DNA TGTGCCAGCAGTTTCGCACAGGGCTATGGCTACACCTTC.

This chain uses TRBV28 with TRBJ2-1; D may be TRBD1 (5 bases). CDR1 MDHEN and CDR2 SYDVKM come from the germline V gene. This CDR3 comprises 13 residues. Trimming left V 8 bases short and J 0 bases short, with 8 bases between. In nucleotides, the CDR3 is TGTGCCAGCGGCAGGGTCTCCTACAATGAGCAGTTCTTC. Protein sequence: CASGRVSYNEQFF.

V is TRBV21-1 and J is TRBJ1-1; TRBD1 is the table's D call and was not checked against the DNA. TRBV21-1 has pseudogene status. This CDR3 comprises 14 residues. CDR3 loop: CASSKKGLYTEAFF. The CDR3 DNA reads TGTGCCAGCAGCAAAAAGGGGCTATACACTGAAGCTTTCTTT.

The chain employs TRBV6-5 and TRBJ1-5; a weak D match, TRBD1 (6 bases). This CDR3 is built from 16 residues. V dropped 0 bases and J dropped 1 base, with 10 bases sitting between them. Germline CDR1 and CDR2: MNHEY and SVGAGI. The CDR3 DNA follows: TGTGCCAGCAGTTACTCAGGGCAGGGGAGCAATCAGCCCCAGCATTTT. Its translation is CASSYSGQGSNQPQHF.

The rearrangement uses TRBV9 and TRBJ2-3, with 11 bases that match TRBD1. Germline CDR1 and CDR2: SGDLS and YYNGEE. The CDR3 totals 15 residues. The junction had 5 bases not matched to a gene; V was cut back by 5 bases and J by 3 bases. CDR3 in DNA: TGTGCCAGCAGTCTGGGACAGGGGGAAACAGATACGCAGTATTTT. This gives the protein CASSLGQGETDTQYF.

This clone appeared a few times. The rearrangement links TRBV3-1 (or the pseudogene TRBV3-2) to TRBJ2-1; 11 bases fit TRBD2. Germline V lookup: CDR1 LGHDT, CDR2 YNNKEL (reference sequence). The CDR3 length is 13 residues. V shed 4 bases, J shed 15 bases, and the junction held 8 bases outside the gene matches. The CDR3 spells CASSLRTSGLWFF. The CDR3 region has the DNA TGTGCCAGCAGCCTAAGGACTAGCGGGTTGTGGTTCTTC.

The rearrangement joins TRBV5-8 to TRBJ2-2; the match to TRBD2 covers 11 bases. Germline V gives CDR1 SGHTS, CDR2 YDEGEE. V dropped 0 bases and J dropped 7; count of bases not matched to a gene: 11. The CDR3 extends over 18 amino acids. The CDR3 nucleotides read TGTGCCAGCAGCTTGGTCCGACTAGCGGGACTCTATGGCGGGGAGCTGTTTTTT. Its protein is CASSLVRLAGLYGGELFF.

The chain couples TRBV28 to TRBJ1-5, with D possibly TRBD1 on 5 matching bases. Germline values: CDR1 MDHEN, CDR2 SYDVKM. The CDR3 is 15 residues long. Between the trimmed V and J ends, which lost 6 bases and 2 bases, there was a span of 14 bases. Here the CDR3 reads CASSDAGGGNQPQHF. The CDR3 nucleotides read TGTGCCAGCAGCGATGCGGGGGGGGGCAATCAGCCCCAGCATTTT. Together with reference TRBV28 and TRBJ1-5, the CDR3 gives the full variable domain: DVKVTQSSRYLVKRTGEKVFLECVQDMDHENMFWYRQDPGLGLRLIYFSYDVKMKEKGDIPEGYSVSREKKERFSLILESASTNQTSMYLCASSDAGGGNQPQHFGDGTRLSIL.

The V call is TRBV2, the J call TRBJ1-6; D uncertain. CDR3 length: 12 amino acids. CDR1 and CDR2 (germline): SNHLY, FYNNEI. Deletions cut 6 bases from V and 6 bases from J, with 6 bases between. DNA of the CDR3: TGTGCCAGCAGGGGGAGTAATTCACCCCTCCACTTT. This translates into CASRGSNSPLHF.

With respect to this clone: The same CDR3 arises from other DNA sequences in this sample as well. This rearrangement joins TRBV5-1 to TRBJ2-5; D is undetermined. Germline loops: CDR1 SGHRS, CDR2 YFSETQ. The ends were cut back, 0 bases at V and 4 bases at J, with 4 bases in the middle. This CDR3 spans 12 amino acids. DNA for the CDR3: TGCGCCAGCAGCTTGGGTCGAGAGACCCAGTACTTC. This codes for CASSLGRETQYF.

The rearrangement joins TRBV30 to TRBJ2-3, with 11 bases lining up with TRBD1. Germline-derived CDR1 and CDR2 are GTSNPN and SVGIG (reference sequence). V lost 0 bases, J lost 1 base, and 3 bases stayed unmatched. CDR3 length equals 16 residues. CDR3 residues: CAWSVGQGGRTDTQYF. DNA of the CDR3: TGTGCCTGGAGTGTGGGACAGGGGGGTCGCACAGATACGCAGTATTTT.

This chain connects TRBV15 to TRBJ1-2; 7 bases are a match to TRBD1. This CDR3 contains 18 residues. V trimming: 6 bases; J trimming: 0 bases; junction bases outside the gene matches: 16. Germline V CDR1 and CDR2: LNHNV, YYDKDF (reference sequence). The CDR3 loop reads CATSRGQPVGGPNYGYTF. CDR3 sequence (DNA): TGTGCCACCAGTCGGGGACAGCCCGTGGGGGGCCCTAACTATGGCTACACCTTC.

This sequence joins TRBV7-9 and TRBJ2-7, with TRBD2 matching 8 bases. CDR3 length equals 15 residues. V dropped 0 bases and J dropped 5; count of bases not matched to a gene: 6. Germline loops: CDR1 SEHNR, CDR2 FQNEAQ (reference sequence). In DNA form, the CDR3 reads TGTGCCAGCAGCTTAGCGAGCGGGAGAACAAACGAGCAGTACTTC. This gives the protein CASSLASGRTNEQYF.

CDR3 region: CASSPGFGGYTF. DNA of the CDR3: TGTGCCAGCAGCCCAGGTTTTGGTGGCTACACCTTC. The chain links TRBV27 to TRBJ1-2, with no clear D. V was trimmed by 6 bases and J by 7 bases, leaving 12 bases between them. The CDR3 length is 12 residues. CDR1 is MNHEY and CDR2 is SMNVEV in the germline V gene (reference sequence).

This chain joins TRBV10-3 and TRBJ2-3, with TRBD2 matching 9 bases. Germline CDR1 is ENHRY and CDR2 is SYGVKD. The CDR3 consists of 17 residues. V was clipped by 0 bases and J by 2 bases; unmatched bases: 6. The CDR3 sequence: CAISESLAGANTDTQYF. CDR3 in DNA: TGTGCCATCAGTGAGTCCTTAGCGGGGGCTAACACAGATACGCAGTATTTT.

V is TRBV18 and J is TRBJ2-3; a possible D gene is TRBD2 (5 bases). Trimming pared 3 bases from V and 1 base from J, leaving 8 bases between. Germline CDR1 KGHSH, CDR2 LQKENI. There are 14 residues in the CDR3. The CDR3 loop reads CASSPWGGTDTQYF. In nucleotides, the CDR3 is TGTGCCAGCTCACCCTGGGGAGGCACAGATACGCAGTATTTT.

The chain carries TRBV28 and TRBJ1-6, with 8 bases identical to TRBD1. The germline V gene has CDR1 MDHEN and CDR2 SYDVKM. The ends lost 5 bases at V and 7 bases at J; junction bases unmatched: 13. CDR3 length: 17 residues. The CDR3 here is CASSPRGTGGINSPLHF. As DNA, the CDR3 is TGTGCCAGCAGTCCCCGCGGGACAGGAGGCATCAATTCACCCCTCCACTTT.

The rearrangement links TRBV6-8 to TRBJ2-4; a weak D match, TRBD1 (6 bases). V dropped 0 bases and J dropped 4 bases, with 10 bases sitting between them. Germline lookup yields CDR1 MNHGY and CDR2 SAAAGT. This CDR3 has 15 residues. CDR3 amino acids: CASSYSTGKKNIQYF. The CDR3 region has the DNA TGTGCCAGCAGTTACTCCACAGGGAAAAAAAACATTCAGTACTTC.

This clone was recorded a few times. The chain has TRBV1 and TRBJ1-4; TRBD1, the table's D call, lacks a check against the DNA. TRBV1 is marked as a pseudogene. The length of the CDR3 is 17 residues. The CDR3 reads CTSSHLSHRVHGEKLFF. DNA of the CDR3: TGCACCAGCAGCCACTTATCCCACAGGGTGCATGGTGAAAAACTGTTTTTT.

J is TRBJ1-6 and V is TRBV6-2 or TRBV6-3; D call uncertain. CDR1 MNHEY and CDR2 SVGEGT come from the germline V gene. Trimming took off 0 bases at V and 7 bases at J, with 10 bases between the two ends. The CDR3 has 15 residues. The CDR3, as DNA: TGTGCCAGCAGTTACTCGAACGGGAGGAATTCACCCCTCCACTTT. Its protein product is CASSYSNGRNSPLHF.

The gene calls are TRBV10-3 and TRBJ2-5; tentatively, D is TRBD2 (6 bases). The CDR3 totals 16 residues. Germline lookup yields CDR1 ENHRY and CDR2 SYGVKD. Trimming took 10 bases from V and 2 from J, leaving 23 bases between them. CDR3 residues: CATQPGGGAGQETQYF. The CDR3 DNA reads as TGTGCCACCCAACCCGGAGGAGGGGCCGGACAAGAGACCCAGTACTTC.

The table lists this clone with a count of one. The chain links TRBV18 to TRBJ2-7; D might be TRBD2 (6 bases). V was pared by 3 bases and J by 2 bases, with 14 bases between. The germline CDR1 and CDR2 sequences are KGHSH and LQKENI. The CDR3 is made up of 15 amino acids. As DNA, the CDR3 is TGTGCCAGCTCACCTGAAGCGGGCCCGACCTACGAGCAGTACTTC. Translated: CASSPEAGPTYEQYF. The entire variable domain, with the rest obtained from reference TRBV18 and TRBJ2-7, is as follows: NAGVMQNPRHLVRRRGQEARLRCSPMKGHSHVYWYRQLPEEGLKFMVYLQKENIIDESGMPKERFSAEFPKEGPSILRIQQVVRGDSAAYFCASSPEAGPTYEQYFGPGTRLTVT.

Points on this clone: Additional DNA sequences in this sample encode the identical CDR3. The chain couples TRBV7-2 to TRBJ2-1, with 9 bases lining up with TRBD2. The CDR3 consists of 12 residues. The junction had 2 bases not matched to a gene; V was cut back by 2 bases and J by 12 bases. Germline V gives CDR1 SGHTA, CDR2 FQGNSA. The CDR3 spells CASSLRAGGQFF. In DNA form, the CDR3 reads TGTGCCAGCAGCTTACGAGCGGGGGGGCAGTTCTTC.

CDR3 nucleotides: TGTGCCAGCAGTGAATTAGGGGCGAGCACCGGGGAGCTGTTTTTT. Its translation: CASSELGASTGELFF. The chain is built from TRBV6-1 and TRBJ2-2, with TRBD1 as a possible D gene (5 bases). The V gene lost 2 bases and the J gene lost 4 bases, with 11 bases spanning the gap. The CDR3 extends over 15 amino acids. Germline CDR1 and CDR2: MNHNS and SASEGT.

This chain uses TRBV27 with TRBJ1-2; 8 positions match TRBD1. The V and J ends lost 4 bases and 8 bases, in that order; junction bases with no gene match: 9. Germline V gives CDR1 MNHEY, CDR2 SMNVEV (reference sequence). The CDR3 has 14 residues. In nucleotides, the CDR3 is TGTGCCAGCAGTTCCGGACAGGGCGTGGAGGGCTACACCTTC. It encodes CASSSGQGVEGYTF.